These 14 T cell receptor beta chains were sequenced from one sample in a study of OX40 agonist ivuxolimab in advanced cancers. Measured with immunoSEQ multiplex PCR; TCRdb has only the in-frame clones, and not every one. The sample includes about 80,000 clones, roughly 81% of them seen just once. The specimen was CD4+ or CD8+ T cells sorted from blood, collected in a trial of the OX40 agonist ivuxolimab. The receptors originated from an adult with an advanced solid tumor such as melanoma, head and neck, liver or kidney cancer.

The V and J genes are TRBV30 and TRBJ2-2; possibly TRBD2 for D (5 bases). Germline V CDR1 and CDR2: GTSNPN, SVGIG (reference sequence). The CDR3 sequence is 18 residues long. V lost 0 bases to trimming and J lost 3 bases, with 20 bases between them. DNA of the CDR3: TGTGCCTGGAGTGTTTTTGGGAGATCGCGGATTGACACCGGGGAGCTGTTTTTT. Its translation: CAWSVFGRSRIDTGELFF.

This chain links TRBV7-2 with TRBJ2-6; D uncertain. The CDR3 is 15 amino acids. V lost 1 base to trimming and J lost 3 bases, with 7 bases between them. Germline assignment: CDR1 SGHTA and CDR2 FQGNSA. In DNA form, the CDR3 reads TGTGCCAGCAGCTTAGGTAGGGTTGGGGCCAACGTCCTGACTTTC. The encoded protein is CASSLGRVGANVLTF.

This chain joins TRBV28 and TRBJ1-5, with 7 bases matching TRBD1. Germline CDR1 MDHEN, CDR2 SYDVKM. The V gene end was trimmed by 6 bases and the J gene end by 6 bases; junction bases not matched to a gene: 5. The CDR3 runs 13 residues. The CDR3 is CASRRDSFQPQHF. CDR3 coding DNA: TGTGCCAGCAGAAGGGACAGTTTTCAGCCCCAGCATTTT.

The chain employs TRBV2 and TRBJ1-4, with D possibly being TRBD1 (6 bases). Per germline, CDR1 SNHLY and CDR2 FYNNEI. The CDR3 sequence is 14 residues long. The V end was cut by 6 bases, the J end by 3 bases, with 11 bases between. The CDR3 here is CASRRTDPNEKLFF. The CDR3 DNA is TGTGCCAGCAGACGGACAGACCCTAATGAAAAACTGTTTTTT. Based on the CDR3 plus reference TRBV2 and TRBJ1-4, the full variable domain is EPEVTQTPSHQVTQMGQEVILRCVPISNHLYFYWYRQILGQKVEFLVSFYNNEISEKSEIFDDQFSVERPDGSNFTLKIRSTKLEDSAMYFCASRRTDPNEKLFFGSGTQLSVL.

CDR3: CASESGRVHEQYF. As DNA, the CDR3 is TGTGCCAGCGAAAGCGGGAGGGTCCACGAGCAGTACTTC. V usage is TRBV14 and J usage is TRBJ2-7, with 10 bases that match TRBD2. Germline V gene sequence: CDR1 SGHDN, CDR2 FVKESK. The V gene end was trimmed by 8 bases and the J gene end by 5 bases; junction bases not matched to a gene: 6. The CDR3 runs 13 residues.

V usage is TRBV4-2 and J usage is TRBJ2-7; D gene ambiguous. The CDR3 covers 16 residues. Germline assignment: CDR1 LGHNA and CDR2 YNFKEQ. Trimming left V 0 bases short and J 2 bases short, with 14 bases between. CDR3 coding DNA: TGTGCCAGCAGCCAAGATCTTTCAGGTCGAACCTACGAGCAGTACTTC. Amino acids: CASSQDLSGRTYEQYF.

The V call is TRBV7-6, the J call TRBJ2-1; D not resolved. Trimming took 1 base from V and 0 from J, leaving 13 bases between them. CDR3 length equals 17 residues. In germline, CDR1 is SGHVS, CDR2 FNYEAQ. The CDR3 protein is CASSLGGRFSSYNEQFF. The CDR3 DNA reads as TGTGCCAGCAGCTTAGGTGGCCGGTTTAGCTCCTACAATGAGCAGTTCTTC.

This chain connects TRBV7-9 to TRBJ2-1; perhaps TRBD2 as D (5 bases). The CDR3 has 16 amino acids. V was pared by 5 bases and J by 0 bases, with 14 bases between. CDR1 is SEHNR and CDR2 is FQNEAQ in the germline V gene (reference sequence). The CDR3 DNA sequence: TGTGCCAGCAGCCGGCCCCGGGGTAGCTCCTACAATGAGCAGTTCTTC. Protein product: CASSRPRGSSYNEQFF.

The chain employs TRBV4-1 and TRBJ1-5; TRBD1 might be the D (5 bases). The CDR3 covers 16 residues. Trimming left V 0 bases short and J 6 bases short, with 15 bases between. Germline V gene sequence: CDR1 MGHRA, CDR2 YSYEKL. The CDR3 protein is CASSQDGGVVGQPQHF. The CDR3 DNA follows: TGCGCCAGCAGCCAAGATGGGGGGGTTGTCGGTCAGCCCCAGCATTTT.

V gene TRBV14 combines with J gene TRBJ1-2; D not certain. The CDR3 covers 12 residues. The V end was cut by 7 bases, the J end by 6 bases, with 12 bases between. Germline V lookup: CDR1 SGHDN, CDR2 FVKESK. CDR3 sequence reads: CASTRAHNGYTF. The CDR3 bases are TGTGCCAGCACCCGGGCACACAATGGCTACACCTTC. The full variable domain, rest sourced from reference TRBV14 and TRBJ1-2, is EAGVTQFPSHSVIEKGQTVTLRCDPISGHDNLYWYRRVMGKEIKFLLHFVKESKQDESGMPNNRFLAERTGGTYSTLKVQPAELEDSGVYFCASTRAHNGYTFGSGTRLTVV.

V is TRBV5-1 and J is TRBJ2-2; D is ambiguous. The CDR3 runs 14 residues. Trimming pared 3 bases from V and 1 base from J, leaving 7 bases between. CDR1 is SGHRS, CDR2 YFSETQ, per germline. In DNA, the CDR3 is TGCGCCAGCAGCTCGGTTCAGAACACCGGGGAGCTGTTTTTT. This translates into CASSSVQNTGELFF.

The chain's CDR3 is CASSPSQGFRQYF. DNA for the CDR3: TGTGCCAGCAGCCCATCACAGGGGTTCCGGCAGTACTTC. This chain joins TRBV9 and TRBJ2-5, with 7 bases aligning to TRBD1. CDR1 is SGDLS and CDR2 is YYNGEE in the germline V gene. V lost 4 bases, J lost 11 bases, and 11 bases stayed unmatched. The CDR3 contains 13 residues.

This chain joins TRBV2 and TRBJ2-4, with 12 bases matching TRBD2. There are 14 residues in the CDR3. Germline CDR1 SNHLY, CDR2 FYNNEI. Trimming took 7 bases from V and 9 from J; bases not matched to a gene: 7. CDR3: CASTSSGGDGIQYF. For the CDR3, the DNA is TGTGCCAGCACCTCTAGCGGGGGGGATGGCATTCAGTACTTC.

V and J are TRBV10-2 and TRBJ1-6; 8 bases are a match to TRBD1. Germline CDR1 and CDR2: WSHSY and SAAADI. With V trimmed by 0 bases and J by 10 bases, 8 bases remained unmatched. The CDR3 is made up of 16 amino acids. The CDR3 reads CASSESTGGMGSPLHF. The DNA for the CDR3 is TGCGCCAGCAGTGAGTCAACAGGGGGGATGGGATCACCCCTCCACTTT.